The 30 T cell receptor beta chains below all came from one sample that was sequenced in a study of CD8+CD57+ T cells in acquired aplastic anemia. Genomic DNA templated the TCR beta VDJ and CDR3 profiling. In TCRdb, the reads were re-called with MiXCR into one record per CDR3 protein. The table has about 120,000 distinct CDR3 sequences, roughly 55% seen once. Patients chosen for sequencing had CD8+CD57+ cells that had expanded, as shown by flow cytometry. The sequencing input was sorted CD4+, CD8+, or CD8+CD57+ T cells (not recorded which) from PBMCs. These TCRs come from a human donor with aplastic anemia.

The chain links TRBV5-4 to TRBJ2-5, with TRBD1 matching over 7 bases. Germline CDR1 is SGHNT and CDR2 is YYREEE (reference sequence). V shed 0 bases, J shed 5 bases, and the junction held 7 bases outside the gene matches. The CDR3 covers 15 residues. For the CDR3, the DNA is TGTGCCAGCAGCTTGGAACGACAGGGCCTTGAGACCCAGTACTTC. Its translation is CASSLERQGLETQYF.

The rearrangement links TRBV7-9 to TRBJ1-3; 7 positions agree with TRBD1. Trimming cost V 5 bases and J 4 bases; bases outside gene matches: 5. This CDR3 is 14 amino acids long. Germline values: CDR1 SEHNR, CDR2 FQNEAQ (reference sequence). This CDR3 reads CASSHGTAGNTIYF. CDR3 in DNA: TGTGCCAGCAGCCACGGGACAGCCGGAAACACCATATATTTT.

This clonotype was seen once. The V and J genes are TRBV10-1 and TRBJ2-3; 10 nucleotides line up with TRBD2. The CDR3 spans 17 residues. Germline lookup yields CDR1 WNHNN and CDR2 SYGVQD (reference sequence). V was clipped by 7 bases and J by 0 bases; unmatched bases: 10. The CDR3 reads CASTGQREGLSTDTQYF. CDR3 in DNA: TGCGCCAGCACGGGACAGCGGGAGGGCCTTAGCACAGATACGCAGTATTTT.

The gene calls are TRBV7-6 and TRBJ2-7; no definite D call. V was pared by 5 bases and J by 2 bases, with 16 bases between. The CDR3 has 15 amino acids. Germline V lookup: CDR1 SGHVS, CDR2 FNYEAQ. The DNA for the CDR3 is TGTGCCAGCAGCCAAGGGCACACAAGGACCTACGAGCAGTACTTC. Translation gives CASSQGHTRTYEQYF.

Many counts were recorded for this clonotype. The chain joins TRBV6-1 to TRBJ1-6; D gene unclear. Trimming removed 1 base from V and 0 bases from J, with 13 bases in between. The length of the CDR3 is 18 residues. In germline, CDR1 is MNHNS, CDR2 SASEGT. The CDR3 sequence: CASSEVQVGSSYNSPLHF. The DNA of the CDR3 is TGTGCCAGCAGTGAAGTACAAGTTGGAAGCTCCTATAATTCACCCCTCCACTTT.

Regarding this clonotype: The CDR3 carries no conserved terminal phenylalanine or tryptophan, so it likely arises from a read error. Here the CDR3 DNA reads TGTGCCAGCAGTTCGGGAGACAGGACCTTGAGCTCCTATAATTCACCCCTCCACTCT. It is translated as CASSSGDRTLSSYNSPLHS. V usage is TRBV27 and J usage is TRBJ1-6; D possibly corresponds to TRBD1 (6 bases). Looked up from germline, CDR1 is MNHEY and CDR2 is SMNVEV (reference sequence). CDR3 length equals 19 residues. The V gene lost 4 bases and the J gene lost 0 bases, with 19 bases spanning the gap.

This clonotype was seen only a few times. The chain links TRBV15 to TRBJ2-7, with 11 bases fitting TRBD2. The CDR3 loop spans 16 amino acids. V was pared by 2 bases and J by 1 base, with 4 bases of the junction left unmatched. The germline gives CDR1 LNHNV, CDR2 YYDKDF (reference sequence). CDR3 sequence: CATSRPSGGPSYEQYF. The CDR3 DNA follows: TGTGCCACCAGCAGACCTAGCGGGGGGCCTTCCTACGAGCAGTACTTC.

The rearrangement uses TRBV12-3 or TRBV12-4 and TRBJ1-2; a possible D gene is TRBD1 (6 bases). The V end was cut by 6 bases, the J end by 4 bases, with 24 bases between. This CDR3 has 17 amino acids. The CDR3 DNA reads TGTGCCAGCAGCCCGACCGCAGGGACACTAGCTGGCTATGGCTACACCTTC. Protein sequence: CASSPTAGTLAGYGYTF.

The chain couples TRBV24-1 to TRBJ2-6; TRBD1 matches at 7 bases. Germline lookup yields CDR1 KGHDR and CDR2 SFDVKD. CDR3 length: 18 residues. The V segment lost 3 bases and the J segment 4 bases; nucleotides outside the gene matches: 11. The CDR3, as DNA: TGTGCCACCAGTGATCGAAGGGACAGTGGTTCCGGGGCCAACGTCCTGACTTTC. It translates to CATSDRRDSGSGANVLTF.

The table lists this clonotype with a few counts. The chain couples TRBV20-1 to TRBJ2-7; 9 nucleotides match TRBD1. Germline CDR1 DFQATT, CDR2 SNEGSKA (reference sequence). V dropped 6 bases and J dropped 2; count of bases not matched to a gene: 11. The CDR3 extends over 15 amino acids. CDR3 nucleotides: TGCAGTGCCCCATCCGGGACAGGGAATCCCTACGAGCAGTACTTC. It is translated as CSAPSGTGNPYEQYF.

This clonotype was found a few times. This chain joins TRBV9 and TRBJ1-1; 7 nucleotides align to TRBD1. Germline CDR1 SGDLS, CDR2 YYNGEE. With 6 bases clipped from V and 1 base from J, the junction kept 0 bases outside the gene matches. This CDR3 has 12 residues. The CDR3 reads CASKGANTEAFF. For the CDR3, the DNA is TGTGCCAGCAAGGGGGCGAACACTGAAGCTTTCTTT.

The chain uses TRBV11-1 and TRBJ2-3; TRBD2 aligns across 8 bases. V was pared by 5 bases and J by 2 bases, with 6 bases of the junction left unmatched. The CDR3 contains 15 residues. Germline-derived CDR1 and CDR2 are SGHAT and FQDESV (reference sequence). The chain's CDR3 is CASSMFGGATDTQYF. CDR3 nucleotide sequence: TGTGCCAGCAGCATGTTCGGGGGGGCCACAGATACGCAGTATTTT. Full variable domain (rest looked up from reference TRBV11-1 and TRBJ2-3): EAEVAQSPRYKITEKSQAVAFWCDPISGHATLYWYRQILGQGPELLVQFQDESVVDDSQLPKDRFSAERLKGVDSTLKIQPAELGDSAMYLCASSMFGGATDTQYFGPGTRLTVL.

V usage is TRBV10-3 and J usage is TRBJ2-5, with TRBD1 identical over 10 bases. The assigned J gene may be wrong: the sequence end matches TRBJ2-7 better. Germline values: CDR1 ENHRY, CDR2 SYGVKD. The CDR3 has 14 residues. The CDR3 protein is CAISESDRGNEQYF. The CDR3, as DNA: TGTGCCATCAGTGAGTCGGACAGGGGGAACGAGCAGTACTTC.

This clonotype came up many times. The chain is built from TRBV19 and TRBJ2-1, with TRBD2 matching 9 bases. The CDR3 runs to 14 residues. Germline values: CDR1 LNHDA, CDR2 SQIVND (reference sequence). Germline trimming cut 6 bases from V and 2 bases from J; bases unmatched to any gene: 2. CDR3 loop: CASRLAGTYNEQFF. The CDR3 coding sequence is TGTGCCAGTAGACTAGCGGGTACCTACAATGAGCAGTTCTTC.

The chain joins TRBV11-2 to TRBJ1-1; TRBD1 matches at 7 bases. Looked up from germline, CDR1 is SGHAT and CDR2 is FQNNGV. The J segment lost 4 bases and the V segment lost 5 bases, leaving 10 bases of the junction unmatched. CDR3 length: 15 residues. The CDR3, as DNA: TGTGCCAGCAGCACCTACGGCGCAGGGGGCACTGAAGCTTTCTTT. As protein: CASSTYGAGGTEAFF.

This clonotype was observed many times. V and J are TRBV12-3 or TRBV12-4 and TRBJ1-1; D unclear. Between the trimmed V and J ends, which lost 2 bases and 0 bases, there was a span of 7 bases. CDR3 length: 14 amino acids. The CDR3 reads CASSLLIMNTEAFF. The CDR3 DNA sequence: TGTGCCAGCAGTTTATTAATCATGAACACTGAAGCTTTCTTT.

Many counts were recorded for this clonotype. The chain is built from TRBV2 and TRBJ2-7; TRBD2 aligns across 9 bases. V was pared by 2 bases and J by 9 bases, with 8 bases of the junction left unmatched. The CDR3 is 14 residues long. Germline values: CDR1 SNHLY, CDR2 FYNNEI. CDR3 nucleotide sequence: TGTGCCAGCAGTGAAACGTTAGCGGGAGCGGGGCAGTACTTC. It is translated as CASSETLAGAGQYF.

V gene TRBV14 combines with J gene TRBJ1-2; D is unclear. Trimming cost V 4 bases and J 12 bases, with 9 bases left between them. The CDR3 consists of 10 residues. Germline V CDR1 and CDR2: SGHDN, FVKESK. Written as DNA, the CDR3 is TGTGCCAGCAGCCTACGTGGAAACACCTTC. As protein: CASSLRGNTF.

This clonotype was detected many times. The CDR3 loop reads CASSAGLAGASYEQYF. The CDR3 DNA sequence: TGTGCCAGCAGCGCCGGACTAGCGGGGGCATCCTACGAGCAGTACTTC. The rearrangement joins TRBV9 to TRBJ2-7; TRBD2 aligns across 13 bases. Germline V gives CDR1 SGDLS, CDR2 YYNGEE. CDR3 length: 16 residues. V lost 3 bases, J lost 1 base, and 4 bases stayed unmatched. The entire variable domain, with the rest obtained from reference TRBV9 and TRBJ2-7, is as follows: DSGVTQTPKHLITATGQRVTLRCSPRSGDLSVYWYQQSLDQGLQFLIQYYNGEERAKGNILERFSAQQFPDLHSELNLSSLELGDSALYFCASSAGLAGASYEQYFGPGTRLTVT.

Ten or more counts support this clonotype. The chain uses TRBV19 and TRBJ1-5; possible D gene TRBD1, 6 bases. Trimming took 3 bases from V and 0 from J, leaving 9 bases between them. Germline CDR1 reads LNHDA; CDR2 reads SQIVND (reference sequence). This CDR3 region has 15 residues. The CDR3 DNA is TGTGCCAGTAGTATCTTGGACAGTAGCAATCAGCCCCAGCATTTT. It translates to CASSILDSSNQPQHF.

Concerning this clonotype: This may arise from a read error, as a much more abundant clone is one base away. CDR3 protein: CASTSGGGTGTQYF. The DNA of the CDR3 is TGTGCCAGCACATCGGGAGGTGGCACAGGTACGCAGTATTTT. The chain couples TRBV7-9 to TRBJ2-3, with 7 bases fitting TRBD2. The CDR3 totals 14 residues. Germline V lookup: CDR1 SEHNR, CDR2 FQNEAQ (reference sequence).

This chain links TRBV20-1 with TRBJ2-7, with 7 bases fitting TRBD1. The CDR3 is 12 residues long. The V and J ends lost 5 bases and 1 base, in that order; junction bases with no gene match: 2. Germline assignment: CDR1 DFQATT and CDR2 SNEGSKA (reference sequence). In DNA form, the CDR3 reads TGCAGTGCTCCGGGACAGTCCTACGAGCAGTACTTC. Translation gives CSAPGQSYEQYF.

This clonotype was seen a single time. This chain joins TRBV7-8 and TRBJ1-2; D is uncertain. CDR3 length: 13 residues. The germline V gene encodes CDR1 SGHVS and CDR2 FQNEAQ. The V end was cut by 5 bases, the J end by 3 bases, with 10 bases between. In DNA form, the CDR3 reads TGTGCCAGCAGCCCGACAATTGACTATGGCTACACCTTC. Encoded protein: CASSPTIDYGYTF.

CDR3 loop: CATSENPGTGELFF. Written as DNA, the CDR3 is TGTGCCACCAGTGAGAATCCGGGCACCGGGGAGCTGTTTTTT. The chain couples TRBV24-1 to TRBJ2-2; no clear D gene. The CDR3 sequence is 14 residues long. V lost 4 bases, J lost 4 bases, and 9 bases lay in between. CDR1 KGHDR and CDR2 SFDVKD come from the germline V gene.

A few counts support this clonotype. This chain connects TRBV10-3 to TRBJ1-2; tentative D call: TRBD1 (6 bases). CDR1 is ENHRY and CDR2 is SYGVKD in the germline V gene. V lost 8 bases to trimming and J lost 4 bases, with 17 bases between them. This CDR3 comprises 14 residues. CDR3 in amino acids: CAILEPGQSYGYTF. As DNA, the CDR3 is TGTGCCATCCTAGAACCAGGACAGTCCTATGGCTACACCTTC.

This clonotype has ten or more counts. J is TRBJ1-2 and V is TRBV19; unclear D gene. Trimming left V 3 bases short and J 3 bases short, with 11 bases between. CDR1 LNHDA and CDR2 SQIVND come from the germline V gene (reference sequence). The CDR3 is made up of 14 amino acids. Written as DNA, the CDR3 is TGTGCCAGTAGTATCCCTGCCAGCGACTATGGCTACACCTTC. Protein product: CASSIPASDYGYTF.

A few counts support this clonotype. A much larger clonotype is one base distant, so this may be a read error. Written as DNA, the CDR3 is TGTGCCAGCAGCCACGTACTAGCGGTCCCCTACGAGCAGCACTTC. Its translation: CASSHVLAVPYEQHF. The chain has TRBV14 and TRBJ2-7; 8 positions match TRBD2. The CDR3 has 15 amino acids. Germline CDR1 and CDR2: SGHDN and FVKESK.

The V and J genes are TRBV29-1 and TRBJ2-7; D unclear. Germline V gives CDR1 SQVTM, CDR2 ANQGSEA. The CDR3 is 11 amino acids. The V gene lost 4 bases and the J gene lost 6 bases, with 10 bases spanning the gap. In nucleotides, the CDR3 is TGCAGCGTTGTTAAAGGGTCCGAGCAGTACTTC. Translating it yields CSVVKGSEQYF.

This clonotype was counted many times. The chain employs TRBV15 and TRBJ2-5, with D perhaps matching TRBD1 or TRBD2 (5 bases each). Germline values: CDR1 LNHNV, CDR2 YYDKDF (reference sequence). V shed 5 bases and J shed 9 bases, with 19 bases lying between them. CDR3 size: 14 residues. CDR3 nucleotide sequence: TGTGCCACCAGCGTCCGGACGGAGCTGGGGGCCCAGTACTTC. It is translated as CATSVRTELGAQYF.

The rearrangement uses TRBV29-1 and TRBJ2-7; D is possibly TRBD1 (5 bases). Deletions cut 2 bases from V and 0 bases from J, with 14 bases between. This CDR3 spans 15 amino acids. The germline V gene encodes CDR1 SQVTM and CDR2 ANQGSEA. CDR3 DNA sequence: TGCAGCGTTGAAAAAGTAGGGGCAAGCTCCTACGAGCAGTACTTC. Protein product: CSVEKVGASSYEQYF.